Presented here are 25 T cell receptor beta chains from one specimen sequenced in a study of OX40 agonist ivuxolimab in advanced cancers. Sequencing used immunoSEQ multiplex PCR; TCRdb keeps in-frame clones, though not all of them. Of around 37,000 clones detected, 81% appear once; the ten largest clones hold about 19%. The specimen was CD4+ or CD8+ T cells sorted from blood, collected in a trial of the OX40 agonist ivuxolimab. The receptors here all came from an adult with an advanced solid tumor such as melanoma, head and neck, liver or kidney cancer.

This chain links TRBV19 with TRBJ2-1; 11 positions agree with TRBD2. With 2 bases clipped from V and 0 bases from J, the junction kept 9 bases outside the gene matches. The length of the CDR3 is 19 residues. Germline CDR1 reads LNHDA; CDR2 reads SQIVND (reference sequence). This CDR3 is CASSIMGLAVLSSYNEQFF. For the CDR3, the DNA is TGTGCCAGTAGTATAATGGGACTAGCGGTTCTAAGCTCCTACAATGAGCAGTTCTTC.

This clone was seen once. The V gene is TRBV25-1, the J gene TRBJ2-5, with D perhaps matching TRBD1 (6 bases). The CDR3 is 14 amino acids. The V end was cut by 4 bases, the J end by 5 bases, with 14 bases between. Germline CDR1 MGHDK, CDR2 SYGVNS. CDR3 nucleotide sequence: TGTGCCAGCAGTGGAAAAGGGGGTTGGGAGACCCAGTACTTC. It yields the protein CASSGKGGWETQYF.

This sequence joins TRBV27 and TRBJ2-5; D remains unclear. The CDR3 contains 14 residues. The V and J ends lost 3 bases and 4 bases respectively, with 12 bases between them. Germline CDR1 is MNHEY and CDR2 is SMNVEV (reference sequence). DNA of the CDR3: TGTGCCAGCAGTTTCAGTAGGGCTAGAGAGACCCAGTACTTC. Protein product: CASSFSRARETQYF.

This clone was seen once. The chain couples TRBV4-3 to TRBJ1-2, with unresolved D. V gave up 3 bases and J gave up 7 bases, with 15 bases separating them. Germline V gene data show CDR1 as LGHNA and CDR2 as YSLEER. The CDR3 contains 14 residues. The CDR3 DNA sequence: TGCGCCAGCAGCCAGAGGCCCGGGGTACGTGGCTACACCTTC. Protein product: CASSQRPGVRGYTF.

In regard to this clone: Other DNA sequences of this sample code for an identical CDR3. The chain couples TRBV6-5 to TRBJ2-7; 10 bases agree with TRBD2. This CDR3 comprises 14 residues. Germline loops: CDR1 MNHEY, CDR2 SVGAGI. V gave up 2 bases and J gave up 3 bases; unmatched junction bases: 1. CDR3 region: CASSYQRGGYEQYF. CDR3 nucleotides: TGTGCCAGCAGTTACCAGCGGGGGGGCTACGAGCAGTACTTC.

Concerning this clone: Relative to the germline gene, one junction end is altered; a read error may explain this. V gene TRBV2 combines with J gene TRBJ2-7; 8 positions agree with TRBD1. CDR3 length: 14 amino acids. CDR1 and CDR2 from the germline V gene are SNHLY and FYNNEI. Here the CDR3 DNA reads TGTGCCGGCAGTGAAGGGGACAGGTTCTACGAGCAGTACTTC. Its protein is CAGSEGDRFYEQYF.

The chain couples TRBV7-9 to TRBJ1-4; 10 nucleotides match TRBD1. Germline assignment: CDR1 SEHNR and CDR2 FQNEAQ (reference sequence). After removal of 5 bases from V and 8 bases from J, the junction contained 8 bases not matched to a gene. The CDR3 runs 15 residues. In DNA, the CDR3 is TGTGCCAGCAGCGCCGACAGGGGGCGGAGAGAAAAACTGTTTTTT. Translating it yields CASSADRGRREKLFF.

This chain joins TRBV5-1 and TRBJ1-2; 10 bases are shared with TRBD1. V shed 2 bases and J 3 bases; nucleotides not matched to a gene: 4. Germline V gene data show CDR1 as SGHRS and CDR2 as YFSETQ. This CDR3 has 15 residues. The CDR3 nucleotides read TGCGCCAGCAGCTTCCGACAGGGGGCCGACTATGGCTACACCTTC. Protein product: CASSFRQGADYGYTF.

V and J are TRBV28 and TRBJ1-5; no firm D call. The CDR3 extends over 15 amino acids. The V end was cut by 7 bases, the J end by 2 bases, with 15 bases between. Germline V gene lookup returns CDR1 MDHEN and CDR2 SYDVKM. The CDR3 DNA is TGTGCCAGCAACTCCATAGCATCAGGCAATCAGCCCCAGCATTTT. This codes for CASNSIASGNQPQHF.

This clone was seen just once. The chain joins TRBV19 to TRBJ2-3, with D perhaps matching TRBD2 (5 bases). The germline V gene encodes CDR1 LNHDA and CDR2 SQIVND (reference sequence). The CDR3 totals 16 residues. Trimming stripped 2 bases from V and 8 bases from J, with 20 bases between. The CDR3 is CASSIIVSGISVTQYF. In DNA form, the CDR3 reads TGTGCCAGTAGTATAATAGTCTCCGGGATCAGTGTTACGCAGTATTTT.

This chain links TRBV19 with TRBJ2-4; D is unclear. The CDR3 contains 12 residues. In germline, CDR1 is LNHDA, CDR2 SQIVND (reference sequence). Deletions cut 1 base from V and 9 bases from J, with 7 bases between. CDR3 loop: CASSIVGGIQYF. The CDR3 DNA reads TGTGCCAGTAGTATAGTAGGTGGCATTCAGTACTTC.

The chain couples TRBV13 to TRBJ1-1; no definite D call. The germline gives CDR1 PRHDT, CDR2 FYEKMQ (reference sequence). Trimming removed 0 bases from V and 4 bases from J, with 6 bases in between. The CDR3 covers 13 residues. The CDR3 nucleotides read TGTGCCAGCAGCTTAGGTCGGACCACTGAAGCTTTCTTT. It encodes CASSLGRTTEAFF.

Only one count was recorded for this clone. The V and J genes are TRBV28 and TRBJ1-4; possible D gene TRBD1, 6 bases. CDR1 and CDR2 from the germline V gene are MDHEN and SYDVKM. The V end was cut by 8 bases, the J end by 8 bases, with 18 bases between. The CDR3 has 14 residues. As DNA, the CDR3 is TGTGCCAGCTTTAGGGGGGGTCAAAGGGAAAAACTGTTTTTT. This gives the protein CASFRGGQREKLFF.

This chain uses TRBV14 with TRBJ2-7; 8 nucleotides align to TRBD1. Per germline, CDR1 SGHDN and CDR2 FVKESK. Trimming cost V 4 bases and J 2 bases; bases outside gene matches: 4. The CDR3 sequence is 14 residues long. The CDR3 is CASSPGQGAYEQYF. CDR3 coding DNA: TGTGCCAGCAGCCCTGGACAGGGTGCCTACGAGCAGTACTTC. Full variable domain (remainder filled in from reference TRBV14 and TRBJ2-7): EAGVTQFPSHSVIEKGQTVTLRCDPISGHDNLYWYRRVMGKEIKFLLHFVKESKQDESGMPNNRFLAERTGGTYSTLKVQPAELEDSGVYFCASSPGQGAYEQYFGPGTRLTVT.

The chain recombines TRBV5-1 with TRBJ1-2; D remains ambiguous. The CDR3 is 14 amino acids. Trimming removed 0 bases at V and 3 bases at J, with 9 bases between. The germline V gene encodes CDR1 SGHRS and CDR2 YFSETQ. Here the CDR3 reads CASSLAVSDYGYTF. DNA for the CDR3: TGCGCCAGCAGCTTGGCGGTGTCCGACTATGGCTACACCTTC.

The V and J genes are TRBV28 and TRBJ1-3; D unresolved. Germline V gene data show CDR1 as MDHEN and CDR2 as SYDVKM. CDR3 length: 14 amino acids. Trimming cost V 1 base and J 3 bases, with 7 bases left between them. CDR3 protein: CASSLFRGGNTIYF. CDR3 bases: TGTGCCAGCAGTTTATTTAGAGGTGGAAACACCATATATTTT.

The chain links TRBV7-9 to TRBJ2-3; D not resolved. The CDR3 is 12 amino acids. Per the germline V gene, CDR1 is SEHNR and CDR2 is FQNEAQ (reference sequence). Trimming cost V 1 base and J 4 bases, with 3 bases left between them. The CDR3 DNA follows: TGTGCCAGCAGCTTAGGGGCAGATACGCAGTATTTT. Its translation is CASSLGADTQYF.

This chain links TRBV2 with TRBJ2-5; tentative D call: TRBD1 (6 bases). CDR3 length equals 13 residues. Germline CDR1 SNHLY, CDR2 FYNNEI. The germline V and J ends were trimmed by 2 bases and 5 bases, with 9 bases remaining between them. This CDR3 is CASSESTGETQYF. In nucleotides, the CDR3 is TGTGCCAGCAGTGAATCAACAGGGGAGACCCAGTACTTC.

The chain is built from TRBV9 and TRBJ2-2; the match to TRBD2 covers 15 bases. The CDR3 is made up of 16 amino acids. Unmatched junction bases numbered 6, after V lost 3 bases and J lost 9 bases. Per the germline V gene, CDR1 is SGDLS and CDR2 is YYNGEE. The CDR3 DNA follows: TGTGCCAGCAGCGCCCGAGGACTAGCGGGAGGGCGGGAGCTGTTTTTT. Amino acids: CASSARGLAGGRELFF. Together with reference TRBV9 and TRBJ2-2, the CDR3 gives the full variable domain: DSGVTQTPKHLITATGQRVTLRCSPRSGDLSVYWYQQSLDQGLQFLIQYYNGEERAKGNILERFSAQQFPDLHSELNLSSLELGDSALYFCASSARGLAGGRELFFGEGSRLTVL.

This chain connects TRBV4-2 to TRBJ2-3, with D perhaps matching TRBD2 (6 bases). Trimming left V 2 bases short and J 2 bases short, with 14 bases between. The CDR3 consists of 16 residues. The V gene's germline CDR1 is LGHNA and CDR2 YNFKEQ. Written as DNA, the CDR3 is TGTGCCAGCAGCCAACTTGCCGGGGGTTTCACAGATACGCAGTATTTT. Its protein product is CASSQLAGGFTDTQYF.

The rearrangement uses TRBV6-5 and TRBJ2-7; D unclear. V was cut by 6 bases and J by 0 bases, with 6 bases left in between. This CDR3 comprises 12 residues. CDR1 MNHEY and CDR2 SVGAGI come from the germline V gene. CDR3 sequence: CASSGSSYEQYF. The CDR3 DNA is TGTGCCAGCAGCGGCAGCTCCTACGAGCAGTACTTC.

J is TRBJ1-1 and V is TRBV18, with 8 bases matching TRBD1. J lost 1 base, V lost 3 bases, and 1 base had no gene match. From germline, CDR1 is KGHSH and CDR2 LQKENI. The CDR3 consists of 14 residues. The CDR3 here is CASSPRGQNTEAFF. The DNA for the CDR3 is TGTGCCAGCTCACCCAGGGGGCAGAACACTGAAGCTTTCTTT.

This chain joins TRBV27 and TRBJ2-7; 8 bases match TRBD1. CDR3 size: 14 residues. CDR1 and CDR2 from the germline V gene are MNHEY and SMNVEV (reference sequence). V was pared by 5 bases and J by 6 bases, with 9 bases of the junction left unmatched. The CDR3 bases are TGTGCCAGCAGTCTCGACAGGGGAACCTCCGAGCAGTACTTC. Translation gives CASSLDRGTSEQYF.

In regard to this clone: The sample holds other DNA sequences that translate to the same CDR3. The chain recombines TRBV6-5 with TRBJ2-3, with 8 bases matching TRBD1. Unmatched junction bases numbered 5, after V lost 2 bases and J lost 1 base. The CDR3 sequence is 16 residues long. In germline, CDR1 is MNHEY, CDR2 SVGAGI. The CDR3 is CASSYGQGAGTDTQYF. As DNA, the CDR3 is TGTGCCAGCAGTTACGGGCAGGGGGCTGGCACAGATACGCAGTATTTT.

The V gene is TRBV6-1, the J gene TRBJ1-2, with a tentative D call TRBD1 (6 bases). CDR1 MNHNS and CDR2 SASEGT come from the germline V gene. V dropped 6 bases and J dropped 8 bases, with 16 bases sitting between them. The CDR3 sequence is 13 residues long. The CDR3 here is CASREGELGGYTF. The CDR3 nucleotides are TGTGCCAGCAGGGAGGGGGAACTGGGGGGCTACACCTTC.